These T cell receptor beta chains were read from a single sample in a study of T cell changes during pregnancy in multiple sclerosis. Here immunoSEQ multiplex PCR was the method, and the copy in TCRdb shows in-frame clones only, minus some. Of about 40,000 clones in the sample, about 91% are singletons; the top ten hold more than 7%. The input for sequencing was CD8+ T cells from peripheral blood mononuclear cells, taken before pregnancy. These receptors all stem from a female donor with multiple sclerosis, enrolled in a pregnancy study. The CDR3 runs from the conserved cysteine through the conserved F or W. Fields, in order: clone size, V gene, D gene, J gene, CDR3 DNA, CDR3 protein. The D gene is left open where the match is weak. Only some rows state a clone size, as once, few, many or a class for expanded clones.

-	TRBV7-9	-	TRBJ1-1	TGTGCCAGCAGCCCCACAGGGATCGAACCGAACACTGAAGCTTTCTTT	CASSPTGIEPNTEAFF
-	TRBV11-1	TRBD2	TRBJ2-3	TGTGCCAGCAGCTTACTAGCGGCGAGCACAGATACGCAGTATTTT	CASSLLAASTDTQYF
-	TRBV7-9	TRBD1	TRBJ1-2	TGTGCCAGCTTAGAAAGGACAGGGGGCATTATTGAATCTGGCTACACCTTC	CASLERTGGIIESGYTF
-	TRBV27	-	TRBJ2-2	TGTGCCAGCAGTTTAGCTAGCACCGGGGAGCTGTTTTTT	CASSLASTGELFF
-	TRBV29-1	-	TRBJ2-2	TGCAGCGTTGGGACACCTAACACCGGGGAGCTGTTTTTT	CSVGTPNTGELFF
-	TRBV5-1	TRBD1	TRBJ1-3	TGCGCCAGCAGCGGAGGGACAGGGAGTGGTGGAAACACCATATATTTT	CASSGGTGSGGNTIYF
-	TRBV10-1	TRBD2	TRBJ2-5	TGCGCCAGCAGTGGAACACCGGGACTACGGGGGATCGGGCAAGAGACCCAGTACTTC	CASSGTPGLRGIGQETQYF
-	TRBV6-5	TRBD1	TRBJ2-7	TGTGCCAGCATCCCGGGACAGGGGGCGTCATACGAGCAGTACTTC	CASIPGQGASYEQYF
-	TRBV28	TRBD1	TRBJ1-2	TGTGCCAGCAGTCGGACAGGAGAACCTAACTATGGCTACACCTTC	CASSRTGEPNYGYTF
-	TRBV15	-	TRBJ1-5	TGTGCCACCAGCAGAACCAGGGGAGGCAATCAGCCCCAGCATTTT	CATSRTRGGNQPQHF
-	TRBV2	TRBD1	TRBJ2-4	TGTGCCGGCCTAGGGGGCACGGGAGCCAAAAACATTCAGTACTTC	CAGLGGTGAKNIQYF
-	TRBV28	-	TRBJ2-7	TGTGCCAGCAGTTGGGGGGCCAAGAGGGACAGCAAGTCGTACTTC	CASSWGAKRDSKSYF
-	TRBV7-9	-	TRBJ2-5	TGTGCCAGCAGCTTTTCCACGGAAGAGACCCAGTACTTC	CASSFSTEETQYF
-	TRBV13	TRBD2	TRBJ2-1	TGTGCCAGCAGCTTTAGACAGGGGACTAGCGGGAGGGTCCCATACAATGAGCAGTTCTTC	CASSFRQGTSGRVPYNEQFF
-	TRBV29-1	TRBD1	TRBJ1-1	TGCAGCGTTGAAGCTACTCACCACAGGGGAGCCACTGAAGCTTTCTTT	CSVEATHHRGATEAFF
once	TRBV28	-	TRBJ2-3	TGTGCCAGCAGTTTCTCGGGAGATACGCAGTATTTT	CASSFSGDTQYF
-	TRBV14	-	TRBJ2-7	TGTGCCAGCCGCGGGGACCCTTCCTACGAGCAGTACTTC	CASRGDPSYEQYF